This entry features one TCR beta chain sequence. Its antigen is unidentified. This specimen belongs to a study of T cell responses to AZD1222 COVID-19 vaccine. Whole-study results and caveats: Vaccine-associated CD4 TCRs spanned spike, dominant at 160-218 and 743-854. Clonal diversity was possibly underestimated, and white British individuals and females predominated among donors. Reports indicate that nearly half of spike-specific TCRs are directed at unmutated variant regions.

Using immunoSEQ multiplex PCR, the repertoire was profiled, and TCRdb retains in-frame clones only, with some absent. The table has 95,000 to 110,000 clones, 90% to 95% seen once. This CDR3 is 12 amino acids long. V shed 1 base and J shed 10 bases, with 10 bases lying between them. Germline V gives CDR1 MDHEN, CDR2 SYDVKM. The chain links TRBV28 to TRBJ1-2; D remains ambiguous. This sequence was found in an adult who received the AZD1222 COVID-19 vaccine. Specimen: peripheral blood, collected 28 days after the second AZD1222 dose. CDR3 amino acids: CASSLFPDSYTF. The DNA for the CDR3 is TGTGCCAGCAGTTTATTTCCGGACTCCTACACCTTC.